These T cell receptor beta chains were read from a single sample in a study of graft-versus-host responses after intestinal transplantation. No antigen is known for these receptors. Profiled with immunoSEQ multiplex PCR; TCRdb holds only in-frame clones, not every one. The data hold approximately 85,000 clones, with approximately 92% observed a single time. Sequenced here: unstimulated CD8+ T cells sorted from spleen or lymph node cells, sampled before transplant. The receptors were gathered from a human donor who was the organ donor for an intestinal transplant. Both conserved end residues are part of each CDR3. The D gene is left open where the match is weak. Clone sizes are given selectively: once, few, many, or a class where the clone is expanded.

abundance: NA
d_gene: TRBD2
j_gene: TRBJ2-2
v_gene: TRBV29-1
CDR3aa: CSVEGAGDTGELFF
CDR3nt: TGCAGCGTTGAAGGGGCGGGGGACACCGGGGAGCTGTTTTTT

abundance: NA
d_gene: NA
j_gene: TRBJ2-7
v_gene: TRBV9
CDR3aa: CASSPDGVGDEQYF
CDR3nt: TGTGCCAGCAGTCCCGACGGGGTGGGTGACGAGCAGTACTTC

abundance: few
d_gene: NA
j_gene: TRBJ2-3
v_gene: TRBV6-4
CDR3aa: CASRRTHGGPDTQYF
CDR3nt: TGTGCCAGCAGGCGGACCCACGGGGGTCCAGATACGCAGTATTTT

abundance: NA
d_gene: TRBD1
j_gene: TRBJ2-5
v_gene: TRBV10-3
CDR3aa: CAIDPTGVGEQYF
CDR3nt: TGTGCCATCGACCCGACAGGGGTCGGGGAGCAGTACTTC

abundance: once
d_gene: NA
j_gene: TRBJ2-7
v_gene: TRBV14
CDR3aa: CASSQGLHYEQYF
CDR3nt: TGTGCCAGCAGCCAGGGACTTCACTACGAGCAGTACTTC

abundance: few
d_gene: TRBD1
j_gene: TRBJ2-7
v_gene: TRBV6-5
CDR3aa: CASSYRDSSYEQYF
CDR3nt: TGTGCCAGCAGTTACCGGGACAGCTCCTACGAGCAGTACTTC

abundance: NA
d_gene: TRBD2
j_gene: TRBJ2-1
v_gene: TRBV7-9
CDR3aa: CASSPATQASGYNEQFF
CDR3nt: TGTGCCAGCAGCCCTGCCACACAGGCTAGCGGATACAATGAGCAGTTCTTC

abundance: NA
d_gene: NA
j_gene: TRBJ1-1
v_gene: TRBV6-5
CDR3aa: CASSYVTGGEAFF
CDR3nt: TGTGCCAGCAGTTACGTCACCGGAGGGGAAGCTTTCTTT

abundance: NA
d_gene: NA
j_gene: TRBJ2-7
v_gene: TRBV10-3
CDR3aa: CAIALDTTSSYEQYF
CDR3nt: TGTGCCATAGCGTTGGACACTACGAGCTCCTACGAGCAGTACTTC

abundance: NA
d_gene: TRBD2
j_gene: TRBJ2-7
v_gene: TRBV4-1
CDR3aa: CASSHLFLAGDSYEQYF
CDR3nt: TGCGCCAGCAGCCATCTTTTCCTCGCGGGGGATTCCTACGAGCAGTACTTC

abundance: few
d_gene: NA
j_gene: TRBJ2-3
v_gene: TRBV7-3
CDR3aa: CASSLAGEGADTQYF
CDR3nt: TGTGCCAGCAGCTTAGCAGGCGAGGGGGCAGATACGCAGTATTTT

abundance: NA
d_gene: NA
j_gene: TRBJ1-1
v_gene: TRBV18
CDR3aa: CASSQGSADEAFF
CDR3nt: TGTGCCAGCTCCCAGGGGTCCGCGGATGAAGCTTTCTTT

abundance: NA
d_gene: NA
j_gene: TRBJ2-5
v_gene: TRBV7-9
CDR3aa: CASSSPNRGGETQYF
CDR3nt: TGTGCCAGCAGCTCCCCTAATAGGGGGGGAGAGACCCAGTACTTC

abundance: NA
d_gene: NA
j_gene: TRBJ2-1
v_gene: TRBV10-2
CDR3aa: CASSTRWSGSLLSSYNEQFF
CDR3nt: TGCGCCAGTAGCACCCGGTGGAGCGGGTCCCTCCTAAGCTCCTACAATGAGCAGTTCTTC

abundance: NA
d_gene: NA
j_gene: TRBJ1-1
v_gene: TRBV5-1
CDR3aa: CASSSGRGGNTEAFF
CDR3nt: TGCGCCAGCAGCTCGGGACGGGGAGGAAACACTGAAGCTTTCTTT

abundance: NA
d_gene: TRBD2
j_gene: TRBJ2-5
v_gene: TRBV4-3
CDR3aa: CASSQDRGLAGETQYF
CDR3nt: TGCGCCAGCAGCCAAGATCGGGGACTAGCGGGAGAGACCCAGTACTTC

abundance: once
d_gene: NA
j_gene: TRBJ2-1
v_gene: TRBV5-5
CDR3aa: CASSLGGGEQFF
CDR3nt: TGTGCCAGCAGCTTGGGAGGTGGGGAGCAGTTCTTC

abundance: NA
d_gene: TRBD2
j_gene: TRBJ2-1
v_gene: TRBV5-1
CDR3aa: CAGSRQGRGWPSGEYNEQFF
CDR3nt: TGCGCCGGCAGCCGGCAGGGGAGGGGGTGGCCTAGCGGGGAATACAATGAGCAGTTCTTC

abundance: NA
d_gene: NA
j_gene: TRBJ2-1
v_gene: TRBV7-2
CDR3aa: CASSLLAPPYNEQFF
CDR3nt: TGTGCCAGCAGCCTTCTAGCGCCCCCCTACAATGAGCAGTTCTTC

abundance: NA
d_gene: TRBD2
j_gene: TRBJ2-1
v_gene: TRBV15
CDR3aa: CATSFHSGGLNEQFF
CDR3nt: TGTGCCACCAGCTTCCATAGCGGGGGGCTCAATGAGCAGTTCTTC

abundance: NA
d_gene: TRBD2
j_gene: TRBJ2-2
v_gene: TRBV11-3
CDR3aa: CASSLGAGRDPGELFF
CDR3nt: TGTGCCAGCAGCTTAGGGGCTGGGAGGGATCCCGGGGAGCTGTTTTTT

abundance: NA
d_gene: TRBD1
j_gene: TRBJ1-2
v_gene: TRBV7-9
CDR3aa: CASSLAGTALRDGYTF
CDR3nt: TGTGCCAGCAGCTTAGCCGGGACAGCCCTAAGAGATGGCTACACCTTC

abundance: NA
d_gene: TRBD1
j_gene: TRBJ2-3
v_gene: TRBV5-6
CDR3aa: CASSQVRGPDTQYF
CDR3nt: TGTGCCAGCAGCCAAGTAAGGGGGCCAGATACGCAGTATTTT

abundance: NA
d_gene: TRBD2
j_gene: TRBJ2-5
v_gene: TRBV9
CDR3aa: CASTRAGDSPETQYF
CDR3nt: TGTGCCAGCACAAGGGCGGGAGATTCGCCCGAGACCCAGTACTTC

abundance: NA
d_gene: NA
j_gene: TRBJ1-2
v_gene: TRBV5-6
CDR3aa: CASSREDRTYGYTF
CDR3nt: TGTGCCAGCAGCCGCGAAGACAGGACCTATGGCTACACCTTC

abundance: NA
d_gene: TRBD1
j_gene: TRBJ1-1
v_gene: TRBV6-1
CDR3aa: CASSEPAKTGFDTEAFF
CDR3nt: TGTGCCAGCAGTGAACCGGCGAAGACAGGGTTTGACACTGAAGCTTTCTTT

abundance: NA
d_gene: NA
j_gene: TRBJ1-2
v_gene: TRBV9
CDR3aa: CASSPEGDTTYSGYTF
CDR3nt: TGTGCCAGCAGCCCCGAGGGGGACACCACTTACTCTGGCTACACCTTC

abundance: NA
d_gene: NA
j_gene: TRBJ1-5
v_gene: TRBV4-1
CDR3aa: CASSQVRGNQPQHF
CDR3nt: TGCGCCAGCAGCCAAGTACGGGGTAATCAGCCCCAGCATTTT

abundance: NA
d_gene: TRBD2
j_gene: TRBJ2-5
v_gene: TRBV7-2
CDR3aa: CASSLTASGEETQYF
CDR3nt: TGTGCCAGCAGCTTAACGGCTAGCGGGGAGGAGACCCAGTACTTC

abundance: once
d_gene: NA
j_gene: TRBJ2-7
v_gene: TRBV5-1
CDR3aa: CASSWYHSPFFEQYF
CDR3nt: TGCGCCAGCAGCTGGTACCATAGCCCGTTCTTCGAGCAGTACTTC

abundance: NA
d_gene: NA
j_gene: TRBJ2-7
v_gene: TRBV27
CDR3aa: CASRGHGYEQYF
CDR3nt: TGTGCCAGCAGGGGGCATGGATACGAGCAGTACTTC

abundance: NA
d_gene: TRBD1
j_gene: TRBJ1-1
v_gene: TRBV27
CDR3aa: CASSNTGGVTEAFF
CDR3nt: TGTGCCAGCAGCAATACAGGGGGCGTCACTGAAGCTTTCTTT

abundance: NA
d_gene: TRBD2
j_gene: TRBJ2-2
v_gene: TRBV27
CDR3aa: CASRGFPGTATSGSGELFF
CDR3nt: TGTGCCAGCAGAGGATTTCCAGGCACCGCGACTAGCGGGAGCGGGGAGCTGTTTTTT

abundance: NA
d_gene: NA
j_gene: TRBJ1-1
v_gene: TRBV29-1
CDR3aa: CSVVVREGTEAFF
CDR3nt: TGCAGCGTTGTCGTGAGGGAGGGAACTGAAGCTTTCTTT

abundance: NA
d_gene: TRBD1
j_gene: TRBJ2-7
v_gene: TRBV27
CDR3aa: CASSRPGTAFYEQYF
CDR3nt: TGTGCCAGCAGCCGCCCAGGGACAGCGTTCTACGAGCAGTACTTC

abundance: NA
d_gene: TRBD2
j_gene: TRBJ2-1
v_gene: TRBV6-5
CDR3aa: CASSPGTSGNEQFF
CDR3nt: TGTGCCAGCAGTCCCGGGACTAGTGGCAATGAGCAGTTCTTC

abundance: NA
d_gene: NA
j_gene: TRBJ2-1
v_gene: TRBV9
CDR3aa: CASSVASGAERNEQFF
CDR3nt: TGTGCCAGCAGCGTAGCTTCAGGGGCTGAGAGGAATGAGCAGTTCTTC

abundance: once
d_gene: TRBD1
j_gene: TRBJ2-7
v_gene: TRBV7-6
CDR3aa: CASSSAADRGRREQYF
CDR3nt: TGTGCCAGCAGCTCCGCTGCGGACAGGGGGCGTCGCGAGCAGTACTTC

abundance: few
d_gene: NA
j_gene: TRBJ1-2
v_gene: TRBV4-1
CDR3aa: CASRLRTETNYGYTF
CDR3nt: TGCGCCAGCAGACTCAGGACAGAGACTAACTATGGCTACACCTTC

abundance: NA
d_gene: NA
j_gene: TRBJ2-2
v_gene: TRBV7-9
CDR3aa: CAARGGSGTGELFF
CDR3nt: TGTGCCGCCAGAGGGGGAAGCGGCACCGGGGAGCTGTTTTTT

abundance: NA
d_gene: NA
j_gene: TRBJ1-1
v_gene: TRBV10-3
CDR3aa: CAISAGAGGDTEAFF
CDR3nt: TGTGCCATCAGTGCGGGGGCTGGGGGGGACACTGAAGCTTTCTTT

abundance: NA
d_gene: NA
j_gene: TRBJ2-7
v_gene: TRBV5-6
CDR3aa: CASSRLARERYF
CDR3nt: TGTGCCAGCAGTCGCCTAGCGAGGGAGCGGTACTTC

abundance: NA
d_gene: TRBD2
j_gene: TRBJ2-3
v_gene: TRBV7-2
CDR3aa: CASSLGASGSGTDTQYF
CDR3nt: TGTGCCAGCAGCTTAGGGGCTAGCGGGAGCGGGACAGATACGCAGTATTTT

abundance: NA
d_gene: TRBD1
j_gene: TRBJ2-1
v_gene: TRBV6-1
CDR3aa: CASSEGPGTGNNEQFF
CDR3nt: TGTGCCAGCAGTGAAGGGCCCGGGACAGGGAACAATGAGCAGTTCTTC

abundance: NA
d_gene: NA
j_gene: TRBJ1-6
v_gene: TRBV18
CDR3aa: CASSPGNSPLHF
CDR3nt: TGTGCCAGCTCACCCGGGAATTCACCCCTCCACTTT

abundance: NA
d_gene: NA
j_gene: TRBJ2-7
v_gene: TRBV7-2
CDR3aa: CASSLVALGVQGGEQYF
CDR3nt: TGTGCCAGCAGCTTAGTTGCGTTGGGGGTCCAGGGGGGTGAGCAGTACTTC

abundance: NA
d_gene: TRBD2
j_gene: TRBJ2-7
v_gene: TRBV4-1
CDR3aa: CASSAGLAGRIRDEQYF
CDR3nt: TGCGCCAGCAGCGCGGGACTAGCGGGACGAATTCGGGACGAGCAGTACTTC

abundance: NA
d_gene: TRBD1
j_gene: TRBJ2-7
v_gene: TRBV6-1
CDR3aa: CASGTAGPYEQYF
CDR3nt: TGTGCCAGCGGGACAGCAGGGCCCTACGAGCAGTACTTC

abundance: NA
d_gene: TRBD2
j_gene: TRBJ2-1
v_gene: TRBV28
CDR3aa: CASSNGLADNEQFF
CDR3nt: TGTGCCAGCAGCAACGGACTAGCGGACAATGAGCAGTTCTTC

abundance: NA
d_gene: TRBD2
j_gene: TRBJ2-1
v_gene: TRBV18
CDR3aa: CASSRGRTSGRRSEQFF
CDR3nt: TGTGCCAGCTCACGCGGGAGAACTAGCGGGAGAAGGAGTGAGCAGTTCTTC